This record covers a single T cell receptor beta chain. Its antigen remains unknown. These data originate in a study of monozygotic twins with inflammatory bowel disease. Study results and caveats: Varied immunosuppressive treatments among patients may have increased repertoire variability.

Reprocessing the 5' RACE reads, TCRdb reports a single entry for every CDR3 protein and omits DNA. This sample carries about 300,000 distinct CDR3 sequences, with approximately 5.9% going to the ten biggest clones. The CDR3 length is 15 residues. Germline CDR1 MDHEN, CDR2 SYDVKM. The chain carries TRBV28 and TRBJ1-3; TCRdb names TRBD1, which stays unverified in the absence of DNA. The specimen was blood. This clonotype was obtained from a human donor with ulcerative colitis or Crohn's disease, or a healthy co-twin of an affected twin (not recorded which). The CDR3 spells CASSIQGSGGNTIYF.